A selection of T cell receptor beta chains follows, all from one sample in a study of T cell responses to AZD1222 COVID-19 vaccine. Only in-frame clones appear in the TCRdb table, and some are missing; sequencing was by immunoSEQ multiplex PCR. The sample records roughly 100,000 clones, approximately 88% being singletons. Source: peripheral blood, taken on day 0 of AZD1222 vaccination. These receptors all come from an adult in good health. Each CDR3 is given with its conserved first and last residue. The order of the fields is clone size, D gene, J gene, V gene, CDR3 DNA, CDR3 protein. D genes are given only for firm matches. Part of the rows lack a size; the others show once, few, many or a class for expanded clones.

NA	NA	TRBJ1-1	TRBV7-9	TGTGCCAGCAGCTTAGAAGGGTTGAACACTGAAGCTTTCTTT	CASSLEGLNTEAFF
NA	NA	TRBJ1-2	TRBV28	TGTGCCAGCAGTTTAGGAGGTGGCTACACCTTC	CASSLGGGYTF
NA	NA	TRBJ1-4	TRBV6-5	TGTGCCAGCAGTTACACAGGTGAAAAACTGTTTTTT	CASSYTGEKLFF
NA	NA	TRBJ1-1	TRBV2	TGTGCCAGCAGGGGGGATGGAAACACTGAAGCTTTCTTT	CASRGDGNTEAFF
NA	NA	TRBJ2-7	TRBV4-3	TGCGCCAGCAGCCAAGCTAGGAGCTACGAGCAGTACTTC	CASSQARSYEQYF
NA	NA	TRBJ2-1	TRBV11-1	TGTGCCAGCAGCTTATACGGGAACTCCTACAATGAGCAGTTCTTC	CASSLYGNSYNEQFF
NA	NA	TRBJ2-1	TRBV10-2	TGCGCCAGCACATACGTATCCTACAATGAGCAGTTCTTC	CASTYVSYNEQFF
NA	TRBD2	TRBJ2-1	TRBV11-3	TGTGCCAGCAGCACACTTAGCGGGTACAATGAGCAGTTCTTC	CASSTLSGYNEQFF
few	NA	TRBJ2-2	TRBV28	TGTGCCAGCAGTTTATTAGGGGCGGGACGCACCGGGGAGCTGTTTTTT	CASSLLGAGRTGELFF
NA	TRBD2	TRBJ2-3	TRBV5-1	TGCGCCAGCGCCAAACAGAGACTAGCGGGGGGCGATGATACGCAGTATTTT	CASAKQRLAGGDDTQYF
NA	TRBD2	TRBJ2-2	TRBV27	TGTGCCAGCACCGCAACACTAGCGGGAGAGTTCGGGGAGCTGTTTTTT	CASTATLAGEFGELFF
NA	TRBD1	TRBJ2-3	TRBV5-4	TGTGCCAGCAGCTTTACAGGGGTTGTGGGGACAGATACGCAGTATTTT	CASSFTGVVGTDTQYF
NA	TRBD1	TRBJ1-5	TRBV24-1	TGTGCCGTACAGGGACAGGGGAGAAATCAGCCCCAGCATTTT	CAVQGQGRNQPQHF
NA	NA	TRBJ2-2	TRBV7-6	TGTGCCAGCAGCACTAGGACTAACGGGGAGCTGTTTTTT	CASSTRTNGELFF
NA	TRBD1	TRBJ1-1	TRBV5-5	TGTGCCAGCAACTCGGGACAGATAAACACTGAAGCTTTCTTT	CASNSGQINTEAFF
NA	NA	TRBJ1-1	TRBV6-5	TGTGCCAGCAGCCTATTCGTGGGGGATACGACTGGAGCTTTCTTT	CASSLFVGDTTGAFF
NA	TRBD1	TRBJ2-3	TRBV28	TGTGCCAGCAGTACAATATCGGGGGACAGGGGCACAGATACGCAGTATTTT	CASSTISGDRGTDTQYF
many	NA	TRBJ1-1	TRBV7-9	TGTGCCAGCAGCTTAGATGAGATAACTGAAGCTTTCTTT	CASSLDEITEAFF
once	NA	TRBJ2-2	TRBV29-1	TGCAGCGCCCGCAGACCAGGGTATGGAACCGGGGAGCTGTTTTTT	CSARRPGYGTGELFF
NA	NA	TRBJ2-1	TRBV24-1	TGTGCCACCAGTGATTTCAGGGGTGAGCAGTTCTTC	CATSDFRGEQFF
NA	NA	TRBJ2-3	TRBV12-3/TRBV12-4	TGTGCCAGCAGTTTTGTCGCGGATACGCAGTATTTT	CASSFVADTQYF
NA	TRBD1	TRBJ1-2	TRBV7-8	TGTGCCAGCAGCTTAGGGGGGACAGGGTTCACTAATGGCTACACCTTC	CASSLGGTGFTNGYTF
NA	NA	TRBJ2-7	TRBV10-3	TGTGCCATCAGTGATGCGGGCTACGAGCAGTACTTC	CAISDAGYEQYF
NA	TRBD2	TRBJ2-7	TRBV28	TGTGCCAGCAGCTCTACTGGACTAGCGGAGTTTTACGAGCAGTACTTC	CASSSTGLAEFYEQYF
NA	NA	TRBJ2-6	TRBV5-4	TGTGCCAGCAGCCGACCAGGGGCTGGGGCCAACGTCCTGACTTTC	CASSRPGAGANVLTF
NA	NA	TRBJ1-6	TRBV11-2	TGTGCCAGCAGCTTAGATAGGACAGCCTATAATTCACCCCTCCACTTT	CASSLDRTAYNSPLHF
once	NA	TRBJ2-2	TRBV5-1	TGCGCCAGCAGCCAAATTCTACAGGCGGGCGGGGAGCTGTTTTTT	CASSQILQAGGELFF
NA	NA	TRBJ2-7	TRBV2	TGTGCCAGTTCCTACGAGCAGTACTTC	CASSYEQYF
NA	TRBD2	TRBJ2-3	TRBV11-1	TGTGCCAGCAGCTCCCTAGCGGGAATTACCACAGATACGCAGTATTTT	CASSSLAGITTDTQYF
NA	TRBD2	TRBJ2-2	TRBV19	TGTGCCAGTAGTATTGGGCTAGCGGGAGTTACCGGGGAGCTGTTTTTT	CASSIGLAGVTGELFF
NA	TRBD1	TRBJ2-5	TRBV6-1	TGTGCCAGCAGTGAAGGGTGGACAGGGGTCCAAGAGACCCAGTACTTC	CASSEGWTGVQETQYF
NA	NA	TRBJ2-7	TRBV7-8	TGTGCCAGCAGCTTAGGGCTAGTAACGGGCGAGCAGTACTTC	CASSLGLVTGEQYF
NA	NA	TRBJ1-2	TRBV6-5	TGTGCCAGCACCCCGGAGGGGCGGGCTAACTATGGCTACACCTTC	CASTPEGRANYGYTF